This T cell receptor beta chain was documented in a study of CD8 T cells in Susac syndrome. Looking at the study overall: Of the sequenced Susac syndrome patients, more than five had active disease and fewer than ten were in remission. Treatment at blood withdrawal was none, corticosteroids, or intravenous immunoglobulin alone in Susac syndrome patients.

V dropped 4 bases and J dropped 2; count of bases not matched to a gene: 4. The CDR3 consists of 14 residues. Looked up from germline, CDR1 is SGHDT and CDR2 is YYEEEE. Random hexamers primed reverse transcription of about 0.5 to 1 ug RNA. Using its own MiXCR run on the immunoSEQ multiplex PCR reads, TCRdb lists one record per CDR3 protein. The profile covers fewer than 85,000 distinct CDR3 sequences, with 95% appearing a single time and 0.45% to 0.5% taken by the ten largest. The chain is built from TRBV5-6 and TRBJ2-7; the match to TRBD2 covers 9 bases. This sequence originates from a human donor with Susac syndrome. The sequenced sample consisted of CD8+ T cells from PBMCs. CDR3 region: CASSDSGSPYEQYF. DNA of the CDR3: TGTGCCAGCAGCGATAGCGGGAGCCCCTACGAGCAGTACTTC.